A selection of T cell receptor beta chains follows, all from one sample in a study of T cells in Graves' hyperthyroidism and ophthalmopathy. Via MiXCR, TCRdb re-called the multiplex PCR reads, giving one row per CDR3 protein. This table holds some 760,000 distinct CDR3 sequences, approximately 14% found once. The sample consisted of blood. The receptors shown here come from a woman between 18 and 29 years old with Graves' hyperthyroidism. Both conserved end residues are part of each CDR3. Fields, in order: CDR3 length, J gene, V gene, clone size, D gene, CDR3 DNA, CDR3 protein. D genes are given only for firm matches. Expanded clones are given a class, and other clones once, few, many or no size at all.

14,TRBJ2-3,TRBV27,.,.,TGTGCCAGCCACGGGACACGGGATCTGAGAACGCAGTATTTT,CASHGTRDLRTQYF
19,TRBJ2-1,TRBV7-2,many,TRBD2,TGTGCCAGCAGCCCAAAGGGAGGCCAGACTAGCGGGACTTACAATGAGCAGTTCTTC,CASSPKGGQTSGTYNEQFF
15,TRBJ2-1,TRBV7-6,many,.,TGTGCCAGCAGCTCCTGGACTGAAGCTTTTGATGAGCAGTTCTTC,CASSSWTEAFDEQFF
11,TRBJ2-1,TRBV30,.,.,TGTGCCGGAGAGGGTTACAATGAGCAGTTCTTC,CAGEGYNEQFF
14,TRBJ2-1,TRBV20-1,few,TRBD2,TGCAGTGCTAGAGGGACTAGTGGGGTGAATGAGCAGTTCTTC,CSARGTSGVNEQFF
15,TRBJ2-7,TRBV7-6,few,.,TGTGCCAGCAGCTTAGCCAGTCGTCCCGACTACGAGCAGTACTTC,CASSLASRPDYEQYF
15,TRBJ2-5,TRBV4-3,many,TRBD2,TGCGCCAGCAGCCACCTTGGACTAGCGGGAGAGACCCAGTACTTC,CASSHLGLAGETQYF
16,TRBJ1-2,TRBV5-5,many,TRBD1,TGTGCCAGCAGCTTGGCCAGGGGGAGGGGGAACTATGGCTACACCTTC,CASSLARGRGNYGYTF
16,TRBJ2-1,TRBV4-1,many,.,TGCGCCAGCAGCCAAGATATCGGACAACTCTACAATGAGCAGTTCTTC,CASSQDIGQLYNEQFF
13,TRBJ2-1,TRBV6-1,few,.,TGTGCCAGCAGTGCCGGGGAGTTCGATGAGCAGTTCTTC,CASSAGEFDEQFF
16,TRBJ2-1,TRBV9,many,.,TGTGCCAGCAGCATCTCCGCGGCCCCACAACACAATGAGCAGTTCTTC,CASSISAAPQHNEQFF
14,TRBJ2-3,TRBV20-1,many,.,TGCAGTGCTAGAGGGGGGGAGCACACAGATACGCAGTATTTT,CSARGGEHTDTQYF
15,TRBJ1-1,TRBV4-3,few,.,TGCGCCAGCAGCCCAAGCAGGGGAATGAACACTGAAGCTTTCTTT,CASSPSRGMNTEAFF
15,TRBJ2-7,TRBV6-1,few,TRBD2,TGTGCCGGCAGTCCGGGATCTAGCGGGAGGAACGAGCAGTACTTC,CAGSPGSSGRNEQYF
15,TRBJ2-1,TRBV7-2,few,TRBD1,TGTGCCAGCAGCCCCCGGGACAGCTCAATCCCGGAGGCGTTCTTC,CASSPRDSSIPEAFF
14,TRBJ1-1,TRBV18,.,.,TGTGCCAGCTTCCCCCTTTTGGGGAAGGCTGAAGCTTTCTTT,CASFPLLGKAEAFF
12,TRBJ1-1,TRBV2,many,.,TGTGCCAGCAGTGTAGGCTGGACTGAAGCTTTCTTT,CASSVGWTEAFF
14,TRBJ2-3,TRBV20-1,few,TRBD1,TGCAGTGCCAGGGCCGACAGGGGGACAGATACGCAGTATTTT,CSARADRGTDTQYF
18,TRBJ1-3,TRBV4-3,.,.,TGCGCCAGCAGCCAAGATTCATTGTCCCCAAGCTCTGGAAACACCATATATTTT,CASSQDSLSPSSGNTIYF
14,TRBJ1-2,TRBV12-3/TRBV12-4,many,.,TGTGCCAGCAGTTTAGGGGTGGGGGACTATGGCTACACCTTC,CASSLGVGDYGYTF
16,TRBJ1-1,TRBV15,.,.,TGTGCCACCAGCAGAGTCGCAGGGAAGTTGGACACTGAAGCTTTCTTT,CATSRVAGKLDTEAFF
13,TRBJ1-2,TRBV6-1,many,.,TGTGCCAGCAGTTACGGGACGGGGCATGGCTACACCTTC,CASSYGTGHGYTF
15,TRBJ2-7,TRBV13,many,TRBD2,TGTGCCAGCAGCATAGCCACTAGCGGGGGCTACGAGCAGTACTTC,CASSIATSGGYEQYF
15,TRBJ1-1,TRBV27,.,.,TGTGCCAGCAGTTTATCGTTGGGGCGGAACACTGAAGCTTTCTTT,CASSLSLGRNTEAFF
15,TRBJ2-3,TRBV5-1,many,TRBD2,TGCGCCAGCAGCCAGTTAGCGGGAGCCGCAGATACGCAGTATTTT,CASSQLAGAADTQYF
16,TRBJ2-1,TRBV5-1,many,TRBD2,TGCGCCAGCAGCTGGGGGACTAGCCGTTCCTACAATGAGCAGTTCTTC,CASSWGTSRSYNEQFF
14,TRBJ2-7,TRBV6-2/TRBV6-3,few,.,TGTGCCAGCAGTCCTGTCGGGGGCGCGTCCGAGCAGTACTTC,CASSPVGGASEQYF
13,TRBJ2-5,TRBV30,few,.,TGTGCCTGGAATCTCCACAGCCAAGAGACCCAGTACTTC,CAWNLHSQETQYF
13,TRBJ2-1,TRBV20-1,.,.,TGCAGTGCCAGAGACGGTACCCAAGAGACCCAGTTCTTC,CSARDGTQETQFF
16,TRBJ2-2,TRBV5-4,few,.,TGTGCCAGCGGACCTTCGTTGACAGCGAACACCGGGGAGCTGTTTTTT,CASGPSLTANTGELFF
14,TRBJ2-7,TRBV7-9,many,.,TGTGCCAGCAGCTTAGTAGGACCACCTCTCGAGCAGTACTTC,CASSLVGPPLEQYF
17,TRBJ2-6,TRBV30,many,TRBD2,TGTGCCTGGATTCGGGGGGGACTTAACTCTGGGGCCAACGTCCTGACTTTC,CAWIRGGLNSGANVLTF
17,TRBJ2-7,TRBV29-1,.,TRBD2,TGCAGTACAGAAAGACTAGCGGGGGGATCTCTCCTACGAGGGCAGTACTTC,CSTERLAGGSLLRGQYF
15,TRBJ2-7,TRBV20-1,many,.,TGCAGTGCCAAAACCCGGGACGGACTCTCCTACGAGCAGTACTTC,CSAKTRDGLSYEQYF
13,TRBJ1-1,TRBV20-1,many,.,TGCAGTGCTAGTTCACGCGTTTTGACTGAAGCTTTCTTT,CSASSRVLTEAFF
16,TRBJ2-2,TRBV11-1,many,.,TGTGCCAGCAGCCCCTTCCCCAGGGAGAACACCGGGGAGCTGTTTTTT,CASSPFPRENTGELFF
13,TRBJ1-2,TRBV12-3/TRBV12-4,few,.,TGTGCCGGCAGTTCAGACGGACGCTATGGCTACACCTTC,CAGSSDGRYGYTF
17,TRBJ1-2,TRBV15,many,TRBD1,TGTGCCACCAGCAGAGATGTAGGGCGGGACAGGGGAAATGGCTACACCTTC,CATSRDVGRDRGNGYTF
16,TRBJ2-2,TRBV7-6,.,.,TGTGCCAGCAGCCCCCGGGTAGTAGCAACGTCCGGGGAGCTGTTTTTT,CASSPRVVATSGELFF
10,TRBJ2-5,TRBV20-1,.,.,TGCAGTGCCTCGGGCCCGGGGGAGTACTTC,CSASGPGEYF
16,TRBJ2-3,TRBV18,many,TRBD1,TGTGCCAGCTCACCCCTTCACACAGGGGGCACAGATACGCAGTATTTT,CASSPLHTGGTDTQYF
15,TRBJ2-7,TRBV20-1,.,TRBD2,TGCAGTGCTAATCCACTAGCGGGTGGAAACCACGAGCAGTACTTC,CSANPLAGGNHEQYF
12,TRBJ2-3,TRBV29-1,.,TRBD2,TGCAGCGTTCTTAGCGGGACAGATACGCAGTATTTT,CSVLSGTDTQYF
16,TRBJ2-3,TRBV7-3,many,TRBD2,TGTGCCAGCAGCTCATTGGGACTAGCAGGCACAGATACGCAGTATTTT,CASSSLGLAGTDTQYF
12,TRBJ2-2,TRBV20-1,many,.,TGCAGTGCTAGGCTATCGTCTGGGGAGCTGTTTTTT,CSARLSSGELFF
13,TRBJ2-5,TRBV10-2,.,.,TGCGCCAGCAGTGAGTCGGTCCGCTCGAAACAGTACTTC,CASSESVRSKQYF
15,TRBJ1-1,TRBV4-1,.,.,TGCGCCAGCAGCCAAGAAACAGGGTTGAACACTGAAGCTTTCTTT,CASSQETGLNTEAFF
15,TRBJ2-1,TRBV2,many,TRBD1,TGTGCCAGCAGGGCAACAGGGGGAAGAGTTGGTGAGCAGTTCTTC,CASRATGGRVGEQFF
18,TRBJ2-7,TRBV20-1,many,TRBD2,TGCAGTGCTAGAGCCCCGACTAGCGGGAGTCCTTTTTCCTACGAGCAGTACTTC,CSARAPTSGSPFSYEQYF
15,TRBJ2-3,TRBV27,.,.,TGTGCCAGCAGTTCACCGTTTGGGGGCACAGATACGCAGTATTTT,CASSSPFGGTDTQYF
14,TRBJ2-7,TRBV6-2/TRBV6-3,.,.,TGTGCCAGCAGTTACCCGGCAGATCATTACGAGCAGTACTTC,CASSYPADHYEQYF
20,TRBJ2-1,TRBV18,few,TRBD2,TGTGCCAGCTCACCACCGGGCGGCCCACTAGCGGGACCCGCCGTTGATGAGCAGTTCTTC,CASSPPGGPLAGPAVDEQFF
16,TRBJ1-2,TRBV12-3/TRBV12-4,.,TRBD1,TGTGCCAGCAGTGGTTGGGGACGGGACAGGGCTTATGGCTACACCTTC,CASSGWGRDRAYGYTF
11,TRBJ2-3,TRBV14,many,.,TGTGCCAGCAGCCACCGGAGTACGCAGTATTTT,CASSHRSTQYF
18,TRBJ1-3,TRBV6-1,few,TRBD1,TGTGCCAGCAGTAGGGCCCAGGGGGTAACACGATCTGGAAACACCATATATTTT,CASSRAQGVTRSGNTIYF
14,TRBJ1-5,TRBV6-1,many,.,TGTGCCAGCAGTTTATGGGGGGGGAATCAGCCCCAGCATTTT,CASSLWGGNQPQHF
15,TRBJ1-5,TRBV28,many,.,TGTGCCAGCAGTTTACTGGTCGGAAGCAATCAGCCCCAGCATTTT,CASSLLVGSNQPQHF
15,TRBJ2-1,TRBV7-9,many,.,TGTGCCAGCAGCTTGGGCACCATGGCCTACAATGAGCAGTTCTTC,CASSLGTMAYNEQFF
15,TRBJ2-1,TRBV7-9,.,TRBD2,TGTGCCAGCAGCTTAAGGCAGGGAGGGCCGAATGAGCAGTTCTTC,CASSLRQGGPNEQFF